The clone carrying this T cell receptor beta chain was detected many times. Its specificity is not known. TCRdb reprocessed the 5' RACE reads with MiXCR, giving one entry per CDR3 protein. The sample holds roughly 150,000 distinct CDR3 sequences; about 7% are singletons and the top ten take under 15%. This record comes from a study of CD8 T cells in ankylosing spondylitis. Findings of the study overall: Clones linked to disease were reported to show significant enrichment in matched ankylosing spondylitis synovial fluid.

Germline lookup yields CDR1 ENHRY and CDR2 SYGVKD. J gave up 0 bases and V 3 bases, and 3 bases lay outside the gene matches. The CDR3 spans 16 residues. The rearrangement links TRBV10-3 to TRBJ2-5; TRBD1 aligns across 11 bases. Sequencing was performed on blood, either unsorted or a sorted T cell fraction (not recorded which). The receptor was isolated from a female donor with ankylosing spondylitis or in good health (not recorded which). This CDR3 reads CAISEGDRGYQETQYF. For the CDR3, the DNA is TGTGCCATCAGTGAAGGGGACAGGGGGTACCAAGAGACCCAGTACTTC.